The 5 T cell receptor beta chains presented below share a single source sample, sequenced in a study of T cell clonality in common variable immunodeficiency. Sequencing used immunoSEQ multiplex PCR; TCRdb keeps in-frame clones, though not all of them. This repertoire holds 40,000 to 65,000 clones, and none appear only once. The sequenced material came from peripheral blood mononuclear cells. These receptors were collected from a person between 18 and 75 years old in good health.

Only a few counts were recorded for this clone. The CDR3 end falls 3 residues outside the read, so it is completed with the germline J gene. The chain uses TRBV7-6 and TRBJ1-1, with a possible D match to TRBD1 (5 bases). Germline V gene sequence: CDR1 SGHVS, CDR2 FNYEAQ. This CDR3 has 11 amino acids. Incomplete CDR3 DNA: TGTGCGACTAGTAGGGGCACTGAA. The encoded protein is CATSRGTE. The complete CDR3 protein is CATSRGTEAFF.

This clone was counted at least ten times. The read terminates 3 residues before the CDR3 end, so the remaining end is supplied by the germline J gene. The V call is TRBV18, the J call TRBJ2-5, with TRBD1 as a possible D gene (5 bases). CDR3 size: 14 residues. Trimming pared 6 bases from V and 2 bases from J, leaving 13 bases between. From germline, CDR1 is KGHSH and CDR2 LQKENI. Partial CDR3 DNA: TGTGCCAGCTCCCAGGGTGGTAGTCAAGAGACC. It yields the protein CASSQGGSQET. The complete CDR3 sequence is CASSQGGSQETQYF.

This clone was seen at least ten times. Germline and junction disagree at one end, which may indicate a read error. The DNA read from the CDR3 is TGCGCCAGCAGCCGGGACAGGATTAGAGCAACTAATGAAAAA. Encoded protein: CASSRDRIRATNEK. The whole CDR3 sequence is CASSRDRIRATNEKLFF. The V call is TRBV4-2, the J call TRBJ1-4; 8 bases are shared with TRBD1. The read ends 3 residues early relative to the CDR3; the germline J gene fills the gap. CDR1 LGHNA and CDR2 YNFKEQ come from the germline V gene. The CDR3 has 17 residues.

As concerns this clone: The missing CDR3 end, 3 residues past where the read stops, is filled in from the germline J gene. The J gene is TRBJ2-5, the V gene TRBV4-2; TRBD2 matches 10 bases. CDR3 size: 17 residues. V gave up 4 bases and J gave up 4 bases; unmatched junction bases: 12. Germline-derived CDR1 and CDR2 are LGHNA and YNFKEQ. CDR3 DNA (partial): TGTGCCAGCAGCCCGGGGAGGGCTAGCGGGAGAGGAGAGACC. It codes for CASSPGRASGRGET. The whole CDR3 protein reads CASSPGRASGRGETQYF.

This clone was found many times. The sequenced fragment ends 3 residues before the CDR3 boundary, so the rest is inferred from the germline J gene. V is TRBV20-1 and J is TRBJ1-2; 8 nucleotides agree with TRBD1. This CDR3 contains 14 residues. Germline CDR1 DFQATT, CDR2 SNEGSKA (reference sequence). Incomplete CDR3 DNA: TGCAGTGCTAGAGACTCCGGGACAGGAGGGGGC. Its protein is CSARDSGTGGG. The entire CDR3 reads CSARDSGTGGGYTF.